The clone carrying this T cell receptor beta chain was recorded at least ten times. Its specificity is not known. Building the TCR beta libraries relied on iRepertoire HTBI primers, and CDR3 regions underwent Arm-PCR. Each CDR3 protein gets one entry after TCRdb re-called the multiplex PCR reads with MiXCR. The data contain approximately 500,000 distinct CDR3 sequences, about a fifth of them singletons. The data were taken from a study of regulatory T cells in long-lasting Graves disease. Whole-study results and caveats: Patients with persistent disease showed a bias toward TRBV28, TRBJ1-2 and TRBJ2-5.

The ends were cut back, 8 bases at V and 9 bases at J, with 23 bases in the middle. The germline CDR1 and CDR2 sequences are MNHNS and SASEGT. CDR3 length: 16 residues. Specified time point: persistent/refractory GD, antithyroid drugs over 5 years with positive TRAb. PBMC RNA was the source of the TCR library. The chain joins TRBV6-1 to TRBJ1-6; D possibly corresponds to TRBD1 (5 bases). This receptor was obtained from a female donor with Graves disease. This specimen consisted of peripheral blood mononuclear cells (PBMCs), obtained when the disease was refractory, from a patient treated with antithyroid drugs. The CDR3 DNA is TGTGCCAGCGGCTGGGGCTCGGACGGCGGCGGTTCACCCCTCCACTTT. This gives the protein CASGWGSDGGGSPLHF.